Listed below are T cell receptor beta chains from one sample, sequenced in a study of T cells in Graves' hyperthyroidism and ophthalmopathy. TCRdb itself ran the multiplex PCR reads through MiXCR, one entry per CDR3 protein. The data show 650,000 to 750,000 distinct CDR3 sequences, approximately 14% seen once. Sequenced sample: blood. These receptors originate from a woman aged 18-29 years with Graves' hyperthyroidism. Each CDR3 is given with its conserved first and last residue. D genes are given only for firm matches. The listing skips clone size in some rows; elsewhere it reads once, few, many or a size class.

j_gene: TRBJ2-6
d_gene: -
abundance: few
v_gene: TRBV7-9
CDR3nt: TGTGCCAGCAGCCTCCTCGAACAGGCACCTCTCTCTGGGGCCAACGTCCTGACTTTC
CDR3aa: CASSLLEQAPLSGANVLTF

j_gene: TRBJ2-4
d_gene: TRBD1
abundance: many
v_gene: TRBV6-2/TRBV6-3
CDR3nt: TGTGCCAGCAGTTACTCGGACAGGGACCGCGGCATTCAGTACTTC
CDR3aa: CASSYSDRDRGIQYF

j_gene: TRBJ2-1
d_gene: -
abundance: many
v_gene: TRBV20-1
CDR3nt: TGCAGTGCTAGGGCGCGGGTCTACAATGAGCAGTTCTTC
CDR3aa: CSARARVYNEQFF

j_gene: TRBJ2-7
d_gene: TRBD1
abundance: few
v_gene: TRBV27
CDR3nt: TGTGCCAGCAGTCTCGACAGGGATTTCTACGAGCAGTACTTC
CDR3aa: CASSLDRDFYEQYF

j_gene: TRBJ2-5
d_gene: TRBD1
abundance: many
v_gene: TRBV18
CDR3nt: TGTGCCAGCTCACCGGGACAGATAGTCCAAGAGACCCAGTACTTC
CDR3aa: CASSPGQIVQETQYF

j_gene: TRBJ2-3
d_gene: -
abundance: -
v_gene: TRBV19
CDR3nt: TGTGCCAGTAAAATGGCGTTTAGCACAGATACGCAGTATTTT
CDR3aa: CASKMAFSTDTQYF

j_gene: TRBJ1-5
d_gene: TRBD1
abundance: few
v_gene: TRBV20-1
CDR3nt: TGCAGTGCTAGAGACCCGGGACAGGGGGTTCAGCCCCAGCATTTT
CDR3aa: CSARDPGQGVQPQHF

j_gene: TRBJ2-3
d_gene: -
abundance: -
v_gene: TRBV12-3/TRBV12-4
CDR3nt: TGTGCCAGCAGTTTAGCCCGGGCCCGCACAGATACGCAGTATTTT
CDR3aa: CASSLARARTDTQYF

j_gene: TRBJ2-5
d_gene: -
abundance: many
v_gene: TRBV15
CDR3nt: TGTGCCACCAGCAGAGGCGGAAAACACCCTGGGGCTGAGACCCAGTACTTC
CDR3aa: CATSRGGKHPGAETQYF

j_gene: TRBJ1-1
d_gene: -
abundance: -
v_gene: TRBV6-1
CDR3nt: TGTGCCAGCAGTGAGCAGGCAGGGGCTGGTGAAGCTTTCTTT
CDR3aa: CASSEQAGAGEAFF

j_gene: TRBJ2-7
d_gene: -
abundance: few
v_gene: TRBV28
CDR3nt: TGTGCCAGCAGTCCTCTCCGGGAAGTATTCTACGAGCAGTACTTC
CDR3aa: CASSPLREVFYEQYF

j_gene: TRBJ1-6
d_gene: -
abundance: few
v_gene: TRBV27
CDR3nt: TGTGCCAGCAGTTCCGACGGGTCACCCCTCCACTTT
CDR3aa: CASSSDGSPLHF

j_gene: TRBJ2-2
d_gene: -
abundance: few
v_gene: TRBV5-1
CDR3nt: TGCGCCAGCAGCCCAGGTTCCTGGGAGCTGTTTTTT
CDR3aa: CASSPGSWELFF

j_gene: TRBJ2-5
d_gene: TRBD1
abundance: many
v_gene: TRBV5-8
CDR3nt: TGTGCCAGCAGCTTGGAAAGGGGACAGTTGGAGACCCAGTACTTC
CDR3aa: CASSLERGQLETQYF

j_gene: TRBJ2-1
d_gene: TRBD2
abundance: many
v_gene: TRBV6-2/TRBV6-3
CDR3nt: TGTGCCAGCACCGCGGGAGGAGGGTACAATGAGCAGTTCTTC
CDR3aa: CASTAGGGYNEQFF

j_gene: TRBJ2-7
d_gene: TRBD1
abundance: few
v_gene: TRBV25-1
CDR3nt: TGTGCCAGCAGTGGACCGGGACAGATTGGCTACGAGCAGTACTTC
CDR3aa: CASSGPGQIGYEQYF

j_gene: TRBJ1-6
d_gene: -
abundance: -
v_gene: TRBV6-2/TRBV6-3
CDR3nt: TGTGCCAGCAGTTATCCCGGGAAGGCTTCACCCCTCCACTTT
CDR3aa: CASSYPGKASPLHF

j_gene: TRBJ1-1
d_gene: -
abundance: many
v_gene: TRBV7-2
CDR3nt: TGTGCCAGCAGCTTCACACCAGGGAACACTGAAGCTTTCTTT
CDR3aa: CASSFTPGNTEAFF

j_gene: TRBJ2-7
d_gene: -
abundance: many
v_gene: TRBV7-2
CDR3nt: TGTGCCAGGAACGGGACAAGGGCCTACGAGCAGTACTTC
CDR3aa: CARNGTRAYEQYF

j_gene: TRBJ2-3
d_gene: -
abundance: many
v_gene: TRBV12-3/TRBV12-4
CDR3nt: TGTGCCAGCAGTCCCGGGGCCGAAATAGATACGCAGTATTTT
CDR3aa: CASSPGAEIDTQYF

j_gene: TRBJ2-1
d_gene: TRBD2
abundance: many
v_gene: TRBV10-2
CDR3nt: TGCGCCAGCAGTGAGTTGGGGGCTAGCGGGCCCTACAATGAGCAGTTCTTC
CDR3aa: CASSELGASGPYNEQFF

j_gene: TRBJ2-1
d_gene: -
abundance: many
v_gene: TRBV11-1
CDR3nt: TGTGCCAGCAGACACCGGGCTACCAATGAGCAGTTCTTC
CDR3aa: CASRHRATNEQFF

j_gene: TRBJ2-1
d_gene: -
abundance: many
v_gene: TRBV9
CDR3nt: TGTGCCAGCAGCATGACCGGGGCCCTCACAATGGGCAATGAGCAGTTCTTC
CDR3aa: CASSMTGALTMGNEQFF

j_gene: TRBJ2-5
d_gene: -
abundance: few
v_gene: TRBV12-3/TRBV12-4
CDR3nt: TGTGCCAGCAGTTTGGGCAAGCAAGAGACCCAGTACTTC
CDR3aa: CASSLGKQETQYF

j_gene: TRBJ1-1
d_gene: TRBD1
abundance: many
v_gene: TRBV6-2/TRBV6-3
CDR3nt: TGTGCCAGCAAGACAGGGGTTAGGGTGAACACTGAAGCTTTCTTT
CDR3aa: CASKTGVRVNTEAFF

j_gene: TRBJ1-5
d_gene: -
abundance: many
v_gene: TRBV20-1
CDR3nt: TGCAGTGCCGACGGGGACACCTATAGCAATCAGCCCCAGCATTTT
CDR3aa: CSADGDTYSNQPQHF

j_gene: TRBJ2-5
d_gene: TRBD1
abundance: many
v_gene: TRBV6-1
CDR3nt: TGTGCCAGCAGTTGGGGGACAGAAGAGACCCAGTACTTC
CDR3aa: CASSWGTEETQYF

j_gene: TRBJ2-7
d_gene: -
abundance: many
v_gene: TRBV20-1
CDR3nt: TGCAGTGGGACAGCCATCTACGAGCAGTACTTC
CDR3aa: CSGTAIYEQYF

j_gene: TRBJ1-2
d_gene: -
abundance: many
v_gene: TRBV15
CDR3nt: TGTGCCACCAGCTCGTCCCGTTCGTCACATGGCTACACCTTC
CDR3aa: CATSSSRSSHGYTF